This T cell receptor (beta chain) was found in a study of technical replicates of blood from a handful of donors. TCRdb's copy holds only in-frame clones and misses some; the assay was immunoSEQ multiplex PCR. This sample has about 100,000 clones, with 95% found just once. Sequencing input: T cells isolated from PBMCs. This receptor was taken from a human donor in good health.

CDR3 sequence reads: CASSYVLQQDFYGYTF. The CDR3 coding sequence is TGTGCCAGCAGTTACGTCCTTCAACAGGATTTCTATGGCTACACCTTC. The rearrangement links TRBV6-5 to TRBJ1-2, with D possibly matching TRBD1 (5 bases). The germline CDR1 and CDR2 sequences are MNHEY and SVGAGI. This CDR3 region has 16 residues. V dropped 2 bases and J dropped 4 bases, with 17 bases sitting between them.